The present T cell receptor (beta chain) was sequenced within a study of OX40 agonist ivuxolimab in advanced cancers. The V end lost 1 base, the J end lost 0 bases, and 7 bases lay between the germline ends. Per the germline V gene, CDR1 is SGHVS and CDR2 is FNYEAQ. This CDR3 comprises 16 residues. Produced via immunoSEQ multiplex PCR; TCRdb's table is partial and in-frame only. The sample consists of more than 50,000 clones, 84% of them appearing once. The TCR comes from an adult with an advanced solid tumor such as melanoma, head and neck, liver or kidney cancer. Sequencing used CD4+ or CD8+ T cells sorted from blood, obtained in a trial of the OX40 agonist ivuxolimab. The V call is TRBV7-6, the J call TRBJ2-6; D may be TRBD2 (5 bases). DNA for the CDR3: TGTGCCAGCAGCTTAGAAGCGGTCTCTGGGGCCAACGTCCTGACTTTC. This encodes CASSLEAVSGANVLTF.